This T cell receptor (beta chain) came from a study of blood T cell repertoires in COVID-19. Study in general: Both acute and convalescent COVID-19 samples were obtained from the United States, Italy and Spain.

CDR3 length equals 12 residues. Trimming took off 0 bases at V and 8 bases at J, with 8 bases between the two ends. Per germline, CDR1 SGDLS and CDR2 YYNGEE. This clone showed up just a few times. A far larger clone lies a single base away; this is likely a read error. Profiled with immunoSEQ multiplex PCR; TCRdb holds only in-frame clones, not every one. The data hold under 200,000 clones, with around 80% observed a single time. The participants were between about 18 and 90 years old and came from some 23 US areas. The sequencing input was PBMCs or T cells enriched from blood (not recorded which). V is TRBV9 and J is TRBJ1-2, with D tentatively TRBD1 (5 bases). This TCR came from an older woman who had recovered from COVID-19. The CDR3 is CASSVGGEGYTF. The CDR3 DNA follows: TGTGCCAGCAGCGTAGGGGGGGAAGGCTACACCTTC.